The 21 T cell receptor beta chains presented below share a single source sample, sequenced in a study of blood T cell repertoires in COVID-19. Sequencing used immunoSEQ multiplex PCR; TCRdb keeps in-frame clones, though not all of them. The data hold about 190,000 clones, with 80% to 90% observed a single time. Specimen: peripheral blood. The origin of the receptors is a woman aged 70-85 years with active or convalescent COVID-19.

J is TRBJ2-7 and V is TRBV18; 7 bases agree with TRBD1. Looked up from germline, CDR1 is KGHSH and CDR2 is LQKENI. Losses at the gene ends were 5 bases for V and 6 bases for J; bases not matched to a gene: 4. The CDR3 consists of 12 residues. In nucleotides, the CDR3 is TGTGCCAGCTCATCGACAGGGAGCGAGCAGTACTTC. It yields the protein CASSSTGSEQYF.

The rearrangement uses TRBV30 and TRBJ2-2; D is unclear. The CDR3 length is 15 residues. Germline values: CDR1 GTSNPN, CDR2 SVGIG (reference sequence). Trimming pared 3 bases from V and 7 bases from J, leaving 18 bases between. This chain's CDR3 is CAWSRARVIGGELFF. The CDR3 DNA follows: TGTGCCTGGAGCAGAGCCCGGGTAATAGGCGGGGAGCTGTTTTTT.

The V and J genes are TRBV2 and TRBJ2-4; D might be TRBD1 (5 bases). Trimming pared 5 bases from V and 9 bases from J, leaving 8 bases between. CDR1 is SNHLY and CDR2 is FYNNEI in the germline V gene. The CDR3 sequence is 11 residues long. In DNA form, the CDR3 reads TGTGCCAGCAGTAGCCAGGGCATTCAGTACTTC. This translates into CASSSQGIQYF. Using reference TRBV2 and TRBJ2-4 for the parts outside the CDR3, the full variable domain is EPEVTQTPSHQVTQMGQEVILRCVPISNHLYFYWYRQILGQKVEFLVSFYNNEISEKSEIFDDQFSVERPDGSNFTLKIRSTKLEDSAMYFCASSSQGIQYFGAGTRLSVL.

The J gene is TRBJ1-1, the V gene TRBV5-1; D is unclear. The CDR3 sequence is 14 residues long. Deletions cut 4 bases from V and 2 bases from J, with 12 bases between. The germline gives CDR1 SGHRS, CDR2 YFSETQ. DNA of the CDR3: TGCGCCAGCAGCCCTACTACCGGAAACACTGAAGCTTTCTTT. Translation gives CASSPTTGNTEAFF.

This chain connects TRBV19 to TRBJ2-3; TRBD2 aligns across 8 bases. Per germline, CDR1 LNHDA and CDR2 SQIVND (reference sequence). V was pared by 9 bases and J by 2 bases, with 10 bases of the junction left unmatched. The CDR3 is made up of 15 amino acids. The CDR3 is CASTSLAGLTDTQYF. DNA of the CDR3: TGTGCCAGCACCTCCTTAGCGGGACTCACAGATACGCAGTATTTT.

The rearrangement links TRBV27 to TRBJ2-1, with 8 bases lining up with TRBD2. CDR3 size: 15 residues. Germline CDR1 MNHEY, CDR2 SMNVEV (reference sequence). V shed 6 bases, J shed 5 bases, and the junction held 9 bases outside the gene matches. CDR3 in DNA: TGTGCCAGCAGGCGAAGCGGGGGCGCAAACAATGAGCAGTTCTTC. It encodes CASRRSGGANNEQFF.

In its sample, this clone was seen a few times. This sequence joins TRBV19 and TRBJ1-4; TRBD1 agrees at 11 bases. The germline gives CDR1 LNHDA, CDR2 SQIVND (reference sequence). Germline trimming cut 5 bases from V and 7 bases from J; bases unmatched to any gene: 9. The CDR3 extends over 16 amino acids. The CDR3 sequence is CASSGPRTGGFEKLFF. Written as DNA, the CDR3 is TGTGCCAGTAGTGGGCCTCGGACAGGGGGCTTTGAAAAACTGTTTTTT.

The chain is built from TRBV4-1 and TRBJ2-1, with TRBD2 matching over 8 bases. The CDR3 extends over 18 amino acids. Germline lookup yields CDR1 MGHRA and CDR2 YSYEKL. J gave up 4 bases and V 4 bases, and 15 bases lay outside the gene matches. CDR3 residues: CASSLGRAGGLSYNEQFF. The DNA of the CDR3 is TGCGCCAGCAGCCTCGGGCGGGCGGGAGGCCTATCTTACAATGAGCAGTTCTTC.

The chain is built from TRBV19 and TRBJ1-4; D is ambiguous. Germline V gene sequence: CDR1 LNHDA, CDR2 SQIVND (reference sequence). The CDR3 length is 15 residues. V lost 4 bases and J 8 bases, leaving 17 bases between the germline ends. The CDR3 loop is CASSRWSGLGEKLFF. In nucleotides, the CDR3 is TGTGCCAGTAGTAGGTGGTCGGGGTTAGGAGAAAAACTGTTTTTT.

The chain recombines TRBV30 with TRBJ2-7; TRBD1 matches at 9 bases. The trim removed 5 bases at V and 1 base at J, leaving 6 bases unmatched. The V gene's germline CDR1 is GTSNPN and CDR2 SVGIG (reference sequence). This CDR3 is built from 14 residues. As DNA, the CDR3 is TGTGCCTGGGTGACCGGGACAGGGTCCTACGAGCAGTACTTC. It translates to CAWVTGTGSYEQYF.

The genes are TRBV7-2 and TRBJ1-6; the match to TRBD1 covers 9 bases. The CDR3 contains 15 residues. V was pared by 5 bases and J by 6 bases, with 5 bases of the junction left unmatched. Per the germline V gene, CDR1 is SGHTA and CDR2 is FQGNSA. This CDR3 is CASSPRTGANSPLHF. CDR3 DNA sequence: TGTGCCAGCAGCCCGAGGACAGGGGCTAATTCACCCCTCCACTTT.

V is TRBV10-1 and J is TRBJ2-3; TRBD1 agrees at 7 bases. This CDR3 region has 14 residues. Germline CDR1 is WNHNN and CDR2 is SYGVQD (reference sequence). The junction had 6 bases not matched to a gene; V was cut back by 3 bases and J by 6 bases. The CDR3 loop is CASSEGQEGDTQYF. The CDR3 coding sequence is TGCGCCAGCAGTGAAGGACAGGAAGGGGATACGCAGTATTTT.

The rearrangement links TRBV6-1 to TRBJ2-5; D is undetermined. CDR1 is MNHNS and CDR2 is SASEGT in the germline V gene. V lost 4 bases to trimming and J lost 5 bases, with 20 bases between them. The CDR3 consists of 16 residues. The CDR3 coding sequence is TGTGCCAGCAGTGGGATCGGGTCGCCGCAATTGGAGACCCAGTACTTC. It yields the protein CASSGIGSPQLETQYF.

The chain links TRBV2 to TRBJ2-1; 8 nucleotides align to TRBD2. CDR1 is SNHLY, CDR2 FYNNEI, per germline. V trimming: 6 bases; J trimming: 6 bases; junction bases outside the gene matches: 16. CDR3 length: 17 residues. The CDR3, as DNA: TGTGCCAGCAGGGAGAGAGGGGGGACTAGACGCTCCAATGAGCAGTTCTTC. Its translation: CASRERGGTRRSNEQFF.

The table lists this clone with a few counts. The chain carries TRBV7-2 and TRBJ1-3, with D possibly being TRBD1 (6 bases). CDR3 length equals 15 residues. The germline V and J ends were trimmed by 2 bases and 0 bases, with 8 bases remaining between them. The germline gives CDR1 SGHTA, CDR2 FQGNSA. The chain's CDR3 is CASSLKGGSGNTIYF. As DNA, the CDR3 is TGTGCCAGCAGCTTAAAAGGGGGCTCTGGAAACACCATATATTTT.

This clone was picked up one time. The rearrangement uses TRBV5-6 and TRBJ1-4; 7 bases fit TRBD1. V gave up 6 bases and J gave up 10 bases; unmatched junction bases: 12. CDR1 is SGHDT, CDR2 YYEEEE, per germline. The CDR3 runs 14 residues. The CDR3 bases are TGTGCCAGCATTCGGAATCAGGGGGGAGCAAAACTGTTTTTT. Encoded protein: CASIRNQGGAKLFF. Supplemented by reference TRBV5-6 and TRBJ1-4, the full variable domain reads DAGVTQSPTHLIKTRGQQVTLRCSPKSGHDTVSWYQQALGQGPQFIFQYYEEEERQRGNFPDRFSGHQFPNYSSELNVNALLLGDSALYLCASIRNQGGAKLFFGSGTQLSVL.

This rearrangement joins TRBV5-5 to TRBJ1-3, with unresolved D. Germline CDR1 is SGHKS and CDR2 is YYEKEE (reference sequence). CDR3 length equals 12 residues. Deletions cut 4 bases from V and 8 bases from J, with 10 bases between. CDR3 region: CASSRPGDTIYF. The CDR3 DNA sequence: TGTGCCAGCAGCCGACCGGGAGACACCATATATTTT.

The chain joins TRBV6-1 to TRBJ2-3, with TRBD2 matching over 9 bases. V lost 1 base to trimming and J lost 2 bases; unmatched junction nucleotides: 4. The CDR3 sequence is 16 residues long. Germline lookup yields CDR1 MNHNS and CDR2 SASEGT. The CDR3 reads CASSEGGGRATDTQYF. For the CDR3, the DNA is TGTGCCAGCAGTGAAGGGGGCGGGAGGGCCACAGATACGCAGTATTTT.

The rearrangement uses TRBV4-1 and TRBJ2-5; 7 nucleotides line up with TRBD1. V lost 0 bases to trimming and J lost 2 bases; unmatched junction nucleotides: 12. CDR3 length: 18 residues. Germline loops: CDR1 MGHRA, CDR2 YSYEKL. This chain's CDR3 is CASSQDLRDGTAQETQYF. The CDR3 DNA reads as TGCGCCAGCAGCCAAGATCTTAGAGACGGGACAGCACAAGAGACCCAGTACTTC.

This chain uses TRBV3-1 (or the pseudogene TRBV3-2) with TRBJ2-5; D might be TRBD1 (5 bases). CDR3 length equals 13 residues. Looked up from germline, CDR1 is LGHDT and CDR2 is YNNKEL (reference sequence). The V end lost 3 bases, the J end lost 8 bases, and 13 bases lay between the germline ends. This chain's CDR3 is CASSQEQASTQYF. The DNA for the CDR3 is TGTGCCAGCAGCCAGGAACAGGCAAGCACCCAGTACTTC.

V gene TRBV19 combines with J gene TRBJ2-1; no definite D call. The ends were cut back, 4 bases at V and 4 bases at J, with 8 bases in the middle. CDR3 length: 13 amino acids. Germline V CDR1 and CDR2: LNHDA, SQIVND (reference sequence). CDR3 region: CASSTTEYNEQFF. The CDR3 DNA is TGTGCCAGTAGTACGACTGAATACAATGAGCAGTTCTTC.